These 30 T cell receptor beta chains were sequenced from one sample in a study of response to subunit inactivated influenza vaccine. MiXCR was run by TCRdb on the RT-PCR reads, yielding one entry per CDR3 protein. The profile shows under 550,000 distinct CDR3 sequences, 6.5% to 8% of them singletons. Sequences were derived from PBMCs from blood, sampled roughly 24 months after vaccination. All receptors come from a man aged 45 to 70 who received an inactivated influenza vaccine.

This clonotype was counted ten times or more. V and J are TRBV20-1 and TRBJ2-2; 9 nucleotides align to TRBD2. This CDR3 contains 15 residues. Germline V gene lookup returns CDR1 DFQATT and CDR2 SNEGSKA (reference sequence). The junction had 9 bases not matched to a gene; V was cut back by 6 bases and J by 4 bases. Written as DNA, the CDR3 is TGCAGTGCCCCGCGGACTAGCGCCGTCACCGGGGAGCTGTTTTTT. Translated, it gives CSAPRTSAVTGELFF.

The rearrangement links TRBV3-1 to TRBJ1-3; D gene unclear. The germline V gene encodes CDR1 LGHDT and CDR2 YNNKEL (reference sequence). Trimming removed 1 base at V and 0 bases at J, with 10 bases between. This CDR3 has 16 residues. The chain's CDR3 is CASSQASSYSGNTIYF. DNA of the CDR3: TGTGCCAGCAGCCAAGCCTCGTCCTACTCTGGAAACACCATATATTTT.

V gene TRBV3-1 combines with J gene TRBJ2-4, with D possibly called TRBD1 or TRBD2 (5 bases each). Trimming shortened V by 4 bases and J by 6 bases, and 13 bases separated the two germline ends. This CDR3 is 14 amino acids long. Germline V CDR1 and CDR2: LGHDT, YNNKEL (reference sequence). This CDR3 reads CASSLGTPGNIQYF. The CDR3 DNA sequence: TGTGCCAGCAGCCTAGGGACCCCCGGAAACATTCAGTACTTC. The full variable domain, completed using reference TRBV3-1 and TRBJ2-4, is DTAVSQTPKYLVTQMGNDKSIKCEQNLGHDTMYWYKQDSKKFLKIMFSYNNKELIINETVPNRFSPKSPDKAHLNLHINSLELGDSAVYFCASSLGTPGNIQYFGAGTRLSVL.

At least ten counts were recorded for this clonotype. The rearrangement links TRBV20-1 to TRBJ2-1, with TRBD2 matching 8 bases. This CDR3 contains 14 residues. Germline loops: CDR1 DFQATT, CDR2 SNEGSKA (reference sequence). V was clipped by 7 bases and J by 2 bases; unmatched bases: 7. This CDR3 is CSGSWREAYNEQFF. The CDR3 DNA reads TGCAGTGGGTCCTGGCGGGAGGCCTACAATGAGCAGTTCTTC.

This clonotype was observed a handful of times. This chain uses TRBV2 with TRBJ2-3, with D perhaps assigned TRBD1 or TRBD2 (6 bases each). In germline, CDR1 is SNHLY, CDR2 FYNNEI. The CDR3 contains 14 residues. Deletions cut 1 base from V and 5 bases from J, with 10 bases between. The CDR3 reads CASSEVEGEDTQYF. In DNA form, the CDR3 reads TGTGCCAGCAGTGAAGTGGAGGGGGAAGATACGCAGTATTTT.

This clonotype was seen more than once but under ten times. V usage is TRBV12-3 or TRBV12-4 and J usage is TRBJ2-2; TRBD2 matches 7 bases. This CDR3 region has 16 residues. V trimming: 5 bases; J trimming: 0 bases; junction bases outside the gene matches: 6. The CDR3 DNA reads TGTGCCAGCAGTCCCTTAGCGGGCGCGAACACCGGGGAGCTGTTTTTT. Its protein product is CASSPLAGANTGELFF.

This clonotype has a count of ten or more. The J gene is TRBJ2-1, the V gene TRBV20-1; 7 bases fit TRBD1. Germline loops: CDR1 DFQATT, CDR2 SNEGSKA (reference sequence). The ends lost 1 base at V and 1 base at J; junction bases unmatched: 7. The CDR3 length is 16 residues. This chain's CDR3 is CSARGRDRSSYNEQFF. The CDR3 bases are TGCAGTGCTAGAGGCAGGGACAGAAGTTCCTACAATGAGCAGTTCTTC.

In its sample, this clonotype was seen a few times. The gene calls are TRBV10-3 and TRBJ2-3, with 10 bases that match TRBD2. CDR1 is ENHRY and CDR2 is SYGVKD in the germline V gene. The junction had 10 bases not matched to a gene; V was cut back by 3 bases and J by 1 base. The CDR3 consists of 18 residues. CDR3 in amino acids: CAISDEASGGPGTDTQYF. In nucleotides, the CDR3 is TGTGCCATCAGTGACGAGGCTAGCGGGGGACCAGGCACAGATACGCAGTATTTT.

In its sample, this clonotype was seen a few times. The genes are TRBV15 and TRBJ2-1; no definite D call. This CDR3 has 16 residues. Trimming stripped 1 base from V and 1 base from J, with 11 bases between. CDR1 LNHNV and CDR2 YYDKDF come from the germline V gene (reference sequence). DNA of the CDR3: TGTGCCACCAGCAGAGTACTAACTCCTTCCTACAATGAGCAGTTCTTC. This gives the protein CATSRVLTPSYNEQFF.

The rearrangement uses TRBV6-5 and TRBJ2-7, with 8 bases matching TRBD2. The CDR3 extends over 17 amino acids. V lost 2 bases and J lost 6; bases outside the gene matches: 15. In germline, CDR1 is MNHEY, CDR2 SVGAGI. The CDR3 here is CASSYAAGGPIPVEQYF. The CDR3 DNA is TGTGCCAGCAGTTACGCGGCGGGAGGCCCCATCCCCGTCGAGCAGTACTTC.

In this sample, this clonotype turned up a few times. The V call is TRBV20-1, the J call TRBJ2-7; D gene uncertain. Germline CDR1 DFQATT, CDR2 SNEGSKA (reference sequence). V lost 0 bases and J 12 bases, leaving 15 bases between the germline ends. The CDR3 is 12 residues long. The CDR3 spells CSARDPVEQGYF. The CDR3 DNA is TGCAGTGCTAGAGATCCGGTAGAGCAAGGGTACTTC.

The chain is built from TRBV5-1 and TRBJ2-1; 13 nucleotides agree with TRBD2. Germline lookup yields CDR1 SGHRS and CDR2 YFSETQ. The CDR3 loop spans 14 amino acids. V lost 4 bases, J lost 6 bases, and 1 base stayed unmatched. The CDR3 spells CASSRTSGSNEQFF. DNA of the CDR3: TGCGCCAGCAGCAGGACTAGCGGGAGCAATGAGCAGTTCTTC.

The table lists this clonotype with a few counts. V gene TRBV29-1 combines with J gene TRBJ2-1; perhaps TRBD1 as D (5 bases). Looked up from germline, CDR1 is SQVTM and CDR2 is ANQGSEA. The CDR3 covers 12 residues. The V end lost 4 bases, the J end lost 3 bases, and 7 bases lay between the germline ends. The CDR3 spells CSVGDSYNEQFF. CDR3 sequence (DNA): TGCAGCGTTGGCGACAGCTACAATGAGCAGTTCTTC.

V usage is TRBV6-5 and J usage is TRBJ1-5; unclear D gene. V dropped 3 bases and J dropped 3 bases, with 15 bases sitting between them. The CDR3 spans 16 residues. CDR1 and CDR2 (germline): MNHEY, SVGAGI. The DNA for the CDR3 is TGTGCCAGCAGTTATTCCCTCCCAGCAGACAATCAGCCCCAGCATTTT. Translation gives CASSYSLPADNQPQHF.

The table lists this clonotype with a few counts. The rearrangement joins TRBV19 to TRBJ2-4, with 10 bases lining up with TRBD1. Germline-derived CDR1 and CDR2 are LNHDA and SQIVND (reference sequence). V shed 2 bases, J shed 3 bases, and the junction held 7 bases outside the gene matches. CDR3 size: 17 residues. The CDR3 loop is CASSIRRDRGDKNIQYF. The CDR3 coding sequence is TGTGCCAGTAGTATAAGGCGGGACAGGGGTGACAAAAACATTCAGTACTTC.

V gene TRBV20-1 combines with J gene TRBJ1-5, with TRBD1 identical over 8 bases. The trim removed 4 bases at V and 2 bases at J, leaving 13 bases unmatched. CDR1 and CDR2 from the germline V gene are DFQATT and SNEGSKA (reference sequence). The CDR3 is made up of 17 amino acids. The DNA for the CDR3 is TGCAGTGCTATTCACAGGGGGTTAGGATGGGGCAATCAGCCCCAGCATTTT. Its translation is CSAIHRGLGWGNQPQHF.

This clonotype was seen a few times. The gene calls are TRBV18 and TRBJ2-7, with D possibly called TRBD1 or TRBD2 (5 bases each). CDR3 length: 14 residues. V lost 4 bases and J lost 7, with 17 bases in between. The germline CDR1 and CDR2 sequences are KGHSH and LQKENI. The CDR3 reads CASSLSPRGGEQYF. The CDR3 DNA is TGTGCCAGCTCACTATCCCCCCGGGGCGGAGAGCAGTACTTC.

This clonotype was counted between two and nine times. The chain joins TRBV10-3 to TRBJ2-5, with D perhaps TRBD2 (6 bases). V gave up 8 bases and J gave up 5 bases, with 15 bases separating them. This CDR3 comprises 13 residues. CDR1 and CDR2 from the germline V gene are ENHRY and SYGVKD. The CDR3 reads CAILGGIGETQYF. The CDR3 bases are TGTGCCATCCTGGGGGGAATAGGGGAGACCCAGTACTTC.

This clonotype was found many times. J is TRBJ1-4 and V is TRBV28; D is unresolved. The CDR3 runs 15 residues. V shed 4 bases and J shed 6 bases, with 15 bases lying between them. The germline V gene encodes CDR1 MDHEN and CDR2 SYDVKM. The CDR3: CASSSPTPMDEKLFF. CDR3 nucleotide sequence: TGTGCCAGCAGTTCCCCGACACCAATGGATGAAAAACTGTTTTTT.

J is TRBJ1-6 and V is TRBV12-3 or TRBV12-4, with D unclear. V shed 2 bases and J shed 0 bases, with 5 bases lying between them. CDR3 length: 15 residues. The CDR3, as DNA: TGTGCCAGCAGTTTAATTAGCTCCTATAATTCACCCCTCCACTTT. Translated, it gives CASSLISSYNSPLHF.

This chain connects TRBV4-3 to TRBJ1-1, with D perhaps TRBD1 (6 bases). The CDR3 totals 12 residues. Germline assignment: CDR1 LGHNA and CDR2 YSLEER. Trimming removed 4 bases at V and 8 bases at J, with 11 bases between. CDR3 DNA sequence: TGCGCCAGCAGCCTACAGGGTCGAGAAGCTTTCTTT. Amino acids: CASSLQGREAFF.

The chain recombines TRBV15 with TRBJ1-2, with 10 positions matching TRBD1. Germline V lookup: CDR1 LNHNV, CDR2 YYDKDF (reference sequence). This CDR3 is 15 amino acids long. V trimming: 2 bases; J trimming: 6 bases; junction bases outside the gene matches: 6. CDR3 amino acids: CATSRMGQGSHGYTF. The DNA of the CDR3 is TGTGCCACCAGCAGAATGGGACAGGGGAGCCATGGCTACACCTTC. Based on the CDR3 plus reference TRBV15 and TRBJ1-2, the full variable domain is DAMVIQNPRYQVTQFGKPVTLSCSQTLNHNVMYWYQQKSSQAPKLLFHYYDKDFNNEADTPDNFQSRRPNTSFCFLDIRSPGLGDTAMYLCATSRMGQGSHGYTFGSGTRLTVV.

Only a few counts were recorded for this clonotype. This chain uses TRBV10-3 with TRBJ1-5; possibly TRBD1 for D (6 bases). Germline assignment: CDR1 ENHRY and CDR2 SYGVKD. This CDR3 has 14 amino acids. V was cut by 2 bases and J by 8 bases, with 13 bases left in between. CDR3 in amino acids: CAISENRNREPQHF. The DNA of the CDR3 is TGTGCCATCAGTGAGAACAGAAACAGGGAGCCCCAGCATTTT.

The sample holds many counts of this clonotype. It is unclear where the CDR3 begins or ends on the DNA, so no DNA is shown, and the CDR3 is as TCRdb lists it. V gene TRBV20-1 combines with J gene TRBJ2-5; TRBD1, the D gene given by the table, was not confirmed from the DNA. The germline V gene has CDR1 DFQATT and CDR2 SNEGSKA (reference sequence). The CDR3 numbers 14 amino acids, ends counted. CDR3 protein: CSAQGQFFGETQYF.

This clonotype was counted many times. The chain combines TRBV19 with TRBJ2-6, with D tentatively TRBD2 (5 bases). Germline CDR1 reads LNHDA; CDR2 reads SQIVND (reference sequence). The CDR3 extends over 16 amino acids. The ends were cut back, 6 bases at V and 0 bases at J, with 12 bases in the middle. The CDR3 bases are TGTGCCAGTAGGGCCCCGGGGAGCTCTGGGGCCAACGTCCTGACTTTC. Amino acid sequence: CASRAPGSSGANVLTF.

The rearrangement joins TRBV3-1 to TRBJ2-1; TRBD2 matches 16 bases. The CDR3 is 18 residues long. J gave up 7 bases and V 0 bases, and 6 bases lay outside the gene matches. Germline CDR1 and CDR2: LGHDT and YNNKEL (reference sequence). CDR3 in DNA: TGTGCCAGCAGCCAAGAAGGGGGACTAGCGGGAGGGAGTAATGAGCAGTTCTTC. Its translation: CASSQEGGLAGGSNEQFF.

The gene calls are TRBV3-1 and TRBJ2-5, with 7 bases aligning to TRBD1. The CDR3 sequence is 13 residues long. Germline V gene sequence: CDR1 LGHDT, CDR2 YNNKEL (reference sequence). J was trimmed by 7 bases and V by 2 bases; bases with no gene match: 4. CDR3 protein: CASSQTGDGTQYF. The CDR3 DNA follows: TGTGCCAGCAGCCAAACAGGGGATGGGACCCAGTACTTC.

The table lists this clonotype with a few counts. The rearrangement joins TRBV9 to TRBJ1-1, with TRBD1 as a possible D gene (6 bases). Trimming cost V 0 bases and J 5 bases, with 23 bases left between them. This CDR3 region has 18 residues. CDR1 and CDR2 (germline): SGDLS, YYNGEE. The CDR3 DNA sequence: TGTGCCAGCAGCGTAGCCCCAAACCGACAGGCTCAGGGGACTGAAGCTTTCTTT. Encoded protein: CASSVAPNRQAQGTEAFF.

The chain carries TRBV14 and TRBJ1-1; D unresolved. Trimming left V 1 base short and J 0 bases short, with 9 bases between. CDR1 and CDR2 from the germline V gene are SGHDN and FVKESK. The CDR3 runs 15 residues. CDR3 protein: CASSQVSGLNTEAFF. As DNA, the CDR3 is TGTGCCAGCAGCCAAGTTTCGGGGTTGAACACTGAAGCTTTCTTT.

This chain links TRBV25-1 with TRBJ2-5; D uncertain. Trimming removed 6 bases at V and 1 base at J, with 6 bases between. This CDR3 has 12 residues. The germline gives CDR1 MGHDK, CDR2 SYGVNS. CDR3 amino acids: CASRSFQETQYF. The CDR3 DNA follows: TGTGCCAGCAGGTCTTTCCAAGAGACCCAGTACTTC.